The sequence of this T cell receptor (beta chain) was determined in a study of T cells in Graves' hyperthyroidism and ophthalmopathy. This clonotype was picked up many times. TCR beta CDR3 sequences were amplified from RNA transcripts. During a first-round RT-PCR of the TCR CDR3, the HTBI primer set was used. TCRdb re-analysed the multiplex PCR reads in MiXCR, keeping a single row per CDR3 protein. The table includes about 700,000 distinct CDR3 sequences, about 15% detected once. Newly diagnosed hyperthyroidism patients aged 18 to 65 years had disease lasting under 2 months. The V end was cut by 3 bases, the J end by 4 bases, with 13 bases between. The CDR3 spans 14 residues. Per the germline V gene, CDR1 is SGHVS and CDR2 is FNYEAQ.

This clonotype originated in a woman between 18 and 30 years old with Graves' hyperthyroidism. This rearrangement joins TRBV7-6 to TRBJ2-7; no firm D call. Sequencing was done on a sample of blood. The CDR3 spells CASSLGSTVYEQYF. The CDR3 DNA follows: TGTGCCAGCAGCTTGGGGTCTACAGTATACGAGCAGTACTTC.